One sample yielded the 20 T cell receptor beta chains listed below, sequenced in a study of blood T cell repertoires in COVID-19. The protocol was immunoSEQ multiplex PCR, while the TCRdb copy is restricted to in-frame clones and leaves out a portion. The sample contains a few hundred thousand clones, approximately 90% of which appear only once. The sequenced sample consisted of peripheral blood. The source is a woman aged 25 to 39 who had recovered from COVID-19.

Worth noting for this clone: Other DNA sequences in the same sample also yield this CDR3. The J gene is TRBJ1-5, the V gene TRBV2; possible D gene TRBD1, 5 bases. CDR3 size: 13 residues. Germline CDR1 and CDR2: SNHLY and FYNNEI. Trimming shortened V by 3 bases and J by 6 bases, and 9 bases separated the two germline ends. This chain's CDR3 is CASSDRGGQPQHF. CDR3 DNA sequence: TGTGCCAGCAGTGATAGGGGAGGTCAGCCCCAGCATTTT.

The chain carries TRBV9 and TRBJ2-2, with D maybe TRBD1 (5 bases). Germline V lookup: CDR1 SGDLS, CDR2 YYNGEE. The CDR3 sequence is 14 residues long. The ends were cut back, 2 bases at V and 5 bases at J, with 10 bases in the middle. As DNA, the CDR3 is TGTGCCAGCAGCGTGACCAGGGAAACCGGGGAGCTGTTTTTT. This codes for CASSVTRETGELFF.

The J gene is TRBJ1-6, the V gene TRBV19, with D possibly matching TRBD1 (5 bases). From germline, CDR1 is LNHDA and CDR2 SQIVND (reference sequence). Trimming left V 5 bases short and J 11 bases short, with 22 bases between. This CDR3 has 16 residues. In nucleotides, the CDR3 is TGTGCCAGTAGTTCCTACAGCGCGGGACCCGAAGCACCCCTCCACTTT. Amino acids: CASSSYSAGPEAPLHF. The full variable domain, its missing parts supplied by reference TRBV19 and TRBJ1-6, is DGGITQSPKYLFRKEGQNVTLSCEQNLNHDAMYWYRQDPGQGLRLIYYSQIVNDFQKGDIAEGYSVSREKKESFPLTVTSAQKNPTAFYLCASSSYSAGPEAPLHFGNGTRLTVT.

The chain links TRBV9 to TRBJ1-4; 11 nucleotides match TRBD1. Per the germline V gene, CDR1 is SGDLS and CDR2 is YYNGEE. With 3 bases clipped from V and 6 bases from J, the junction kept 4 bases outside the gene matches. The CDR3 is made up of 15 amino acids. The CDR3 DNA reads as TGTGCCAGCAGCGATCCGGGACAGGGGGATGAAAAACTGTTTTTT. It codes for CASSDPGQGDEKLFF.

The chain has TRBV18 and TRBJ1-4; the match to TRBD1 covers 8 bases. After removal of 3 bases from V and 8 bases from J, the junction contained 5 bases not matched to a gene. Per germline, CDR1 KGHSH and CDR2 LQKENI. The length of the CDR3 is 14 residues. CDR3 sequence: CASSPGQGGEKLFF. The CDR3 nucleotides are TGTGCCAGCTCACCTGGACAGGGTGGAGAAAAACTGTTTTTT. Full variable domain (outside the CDR3, taken from reference TRBV18 and TRBJ1-4): NAGVMQNPRHLVRRRGQEARLRCSPMKGHSHVYWYRQLPEEGLKFMVYLQKENIIDESGMPKERFSAEFPKEGPSILRIQQVVRGDSAAYFCASSPGQGGEKLFFGSGTQLSVL.

This clone was counted between two and nine times. V gene TRBV19 combines with J gene TRBJ1-4, with 9 bases aligning to TRBD1. With V trimmed by 6 bases and J by 0 bases, 5 bases remained unmatched. The CDR3 runs to 16 residues. Germline V gives CDR1 LNHDA, CDR2 SQIVND (reference sequence). In DNA, the CDR3 is TGTGCCAGTAGGCCCCGGACAGGGGCAACTAATGAAAAACTGTTTTTT. It codes for CASRPRTGATNEKLFF. Variable domain in full (rest from reference TRBV19 and TRBJ1-4): DGGITQSPKYLFRKEGQNVTLSCEQNLNHDAMYWYRQDPGQGLRLIYYSQIVNDFQKGDIAEGYSVSREKKESFPLTVTSAQKNPTAFYLCASRPRTGATNEKLFFGSGTQLSVL.

The V and J genes are TRBV10-3 and TRBJ1-5; TRBD1 might be the D (6 bases). Germline values: CDR1 ENHRY, CDR2 SYGVKD. V was shortened by 0 bases and J by 0 bases, with 9 bases between the two germline ends. CDR3 length equals 16 residues. This CDR3 reads CAISESTRGSNQPQHF. The CDR3 coding sequence is TGTGCCATCAGTGAGTCTACCAGGGGTAGCAATCAGCCCCAGCATTTT.

This clone was recorded once. This chain links TRBV6-5 with TRBJ2-7; 8 bases are shared with TRBD1. The V and J ends lost 6 bases and 1 base, in that order; junction bases with no gene match: 8. This CDR3 has 15 residues. Germline CDR1 is MNHEY and CDR2 is SVGAGI. CDR3: CASSLTGTGSYEQYF. CDR3 DNA: TGTGCCAGCAGCTTAACCGGGACAGGATCCTACGAGCAGTACTTC.

This clone came up once. This chain connects TRBV6-5 to TRBJ2-5; tentatively, D is TRBD1 (6 bases). The CDR3 covers 12 residues. Germline loops: CDR1 MNHEY, CDR2 SVGAGI. V was cut by 4 bases and J by 6 bases, with 9 bases left in between. The CDR3 region is CASSWDIQTQYF. The CDR3 nucleotides are TGTGCCAGCAGTTGGGACATCCAGACCCAGTACTTC.

CDR3 amino acids: CASVTGNLMNSPLHF. The DNA of the CDR3 is TGTGCCAGTGTAACCGGGAACCTAATGAATTCACCCCTCCACTTT. The J gene is TRBJ1-6, the V gene TRBV28; no firm D call. Trimming removed 9 bases at V and 7 bases at J, with 19 bases between. CDR3 length equals 15 residues. Germline CDR1 is MDHEN and CDR2 is SYDVKM.

Only one count was recorded for this clone. This rearrangement joins TRBV5-1 to TRBJ2-1; D unclear. This CDR3 is 15 amino acids long. Germline V lookup: CDR1 SGHRS, CDR2 YFSETQ. With 0 bases removed from V and 2 bases from J, the gap between germline ends came to 9 bases. CDR3 sequence reads: CASSLAGFAYNEQFF. As DNA, the CDR3 is TGCGCCAGCAGCTTGGCCGGGTTCGCCTACAATGAGCAGTTCTTC.

This sequence joins TRBV6-1 and TRBJ1-3; the D gene is possibly TRBD1 (5 bases). CDR1 is MNHNS, CDR2 SASEGT, per germline. The ends were cut back, 4 bases at V and 0 bases at J, with 13 bases in the middle. This CDR3 has 16 amino acids. CDR3 loop: CASSAAGHLSGNTIYF. The CDR3 nucleotides read TGTGCCAGCAGTGCTGCTGGACACCTCTCTGGAAACACCATATATTTT.

V usage is TRBV4-3 and J usage is TRBJ1-2; TRBD1 matches 10 bases. The V gene end was trimmed by 4 bases and the J gene end by 8 bases; junction bases not matched to a gene: 13. Germline V gene data show CDR1 as LGHNA and CDR2 as YSLEER. This CDR3 has 16 residues. The CDR3 sequence: CASSPTWTGGGWGYTF. In DNA form, the CDR3 reads TGCGCCAGCAGCCCTACGTGGACAGGGGGAGGTTGGGGCTACACCTTC.

The chain combines TRBV5-1 with TRBJ1-1, with 7 bases matching TRBD1. V trimming: 4 bases; J trimming: 8 bases; junction bases outside the gene matches: 23. Germline loops: CDR1 SGHRS, CDR2 YFSETQ. The CDR3 extends over 18 amino acids. CDR3 coding DNA: TGCGCCAGCAGCGCGCGATTCCGGGACAGTTCATTGAAGGGAGAAGCTTTCTTT. This encodes CASSARFRDSSLKGEAFF.

J is TRBJ1-4 and V is TRBV5-1; D ambiguous. V lost 1 base, J lost 0 bases, and 4 bases lay in between. Per the germline V gene, CDR1 is SGHRS and CDR2 is YFSETQ. The CDR3 contains 14 residues. The CDR3 loop reads CASSLSSTNEKLFF. The DNA of the CDR3 is TGCGCCAGCAGCTTGTCCTCAACTAATGAAAAACTGTTTTTT.

The CDR3 DNA reads as TGTGCCAGCAGCTCAGACAGGGATTCTCAGCCCCAGCATTTT. Translated: CASSSDRDSQPQHF. The genes are TRBV5-4 and TRBJ1-5; 7 bases fit TRBD1. V lost 3 bases to trimming and J lost 6 bases; unmatched junction nucleotides: 6. The germline V gene encodes CDR1 SGHNT and CDR2 YYREEE (reference sequence). The CDR3 runs to 14 residues.

The chain recombines TRBV5-4 with TRBJ2-7, with TRBD2 identical over 9 bases. There are 16 residues in the CDR3. Trimming took 0 bases from V and 2 from J; bases not matched to a gene: 6. The germline gives CDR1 SGHNT, CDR2 YYREEE (reference sequence). The CDR3 region has the DNA TGTGCCAGCAGCTTGGCCGCTAGCGGGGTAACCTACGAGCAGTACTTC. Translated: CASSLAASGVTYEQYF.

V gene TRBV5-1 combines with J gene TRBJ1-1; D perhaps matches TRBD1 (5 bases). The V end was cut by 4 bases, the J end by 1 base, with 14 bases between. In germline, CDR1 is SGHRS, CDR2 YFSETQ. There are 15 residues in the CDR3. The CDR3 protein is CASSTDRGRNTEAFF. DNA for the CDR3: TGCGCCAGCAGCACGGACCGGGGGAGGAACACTGAAGCTTTCTTT.

The J gene is TRBJ1-1, the V gene TRBV28; D unresolved. Germline CDR1 reads MDHEN; CDR2 reads SYDVKM. This CDR3 spans 14 amino acids. Trimming removed 8 bases at V and 0 bases at J, with 13 bases between. The CDR3 is CASCWAGMNTEAFF. CDR3 in DNA: TGTGCCAGCTGCTGGGCCGGCATGAACACTGAAGCTTTCTTT.

CDR3 nucleotides: TGCGCCAGCAGCTCCTCCTCTGGGGCCAACGTCCTGACTTTC. Its protein product is CASSSSSGANVLTF. The chain has TRBV5-1 and TRBJ2-6; no clear D. Germline values: CDR1 SGHRS, CDR2 YFSETQ. Trimming took off 3 bases at V and 0 bases at J, with 4 bases between the two ends. CDR3 length: 14 residues. Together with reference TRBV5-1 and TRBJ2-6, the CDR3 gives the full variable domain: KAGVTQTPRYLIKTRGQQVTLSCSPISGHRSVSWYQQTPGQGLQFLFEYFSETQRNKGNFPGRFSGRQFSNSRSEMNVSTLELGDSALYLCASSSSSGANVLTFGAGSRLTVL.